This TCR beta chain comes out of a study of regulatory T cells in long-lasting Graves disease (dated by TCRdb to about 2021). In terms of the full investigation: In the newly diagnosed Graves' disease group, patients had been taking antithyroid drugs for less than 3 months. The study was registered as a clinical trial and conducted in China. A total of some 35 samples underwent TCR sequencing: approximately 13 from persistent and roughly 20 from newly diagnosed Graves' disease patients. This study used TCR sequencing and RNA sequencing of peripheral blood to compare persistent Graves' disease patients against newly diagnosed Graves' disease patients.

Findings and caveats that apply to the study as a whole: The authors noted that the small sample size was a limitation that may lower accuracy. Sequencing and analysis were restricted to the TCR beta chain. Persistent disease showed preferential use of TRBV28, TRBJ1-2 and TRBJ2-5, whereas newly diagnosed disease favored TRBV20-1 and TRBJ2-1. Patients with persistent disease shared more public clonotypes (over 2,500) than newly diagnosed patients did (more than 900). Compared with newly diagnosed patients, persistent Graves' disease patients had lower TCR Shannon entropy and fewer highly expanded clones, which suggests clonal expansion. Peripheral blood alone was examined, since thyroid tissue, which constituted the primary lesion, could not be accessed.

This clonotype has just a few counts. This receptor's antigen is unknown. Within one base of it there is no much larger clone, and no base qualities were kept. The label giving this sample's time point can be read as: newly diagnosed GD, antithyroid drugs for less than 3 months. RNA was extracted from PBMCs in TRIzol for both TCR sequencing and RNA sequencing. Graves' disease was diagnosed according to American Thyroid Association guidelines. The patients came from an endocrinology department in Xi'an, China. From each patient, approximately 10 milliliters of peripheral blood was collected into an EDTA anticoagulant tube. Ficoll Paque Plus density gradient separation was used to isolate PBMCs, and no additional T cell sorting was done. RNA quality was checked with an Agilent 2100 Bioanalyzer and agarose gel, and concentration with a NanoDrop 2000. At the junction V is shortened by 8 bases and J by 0 bases, with 11 bases in between. CDR1 and CDR2 are drawn from the germline V gene (reference sequence): SEHNR, FQNEAQ. The CDR3 numbers 14 residues from cysteine through phenylalanine. The entry retains the CDR3 DNA only, 42 bases that are in frame from base 1.

The protocol used for the library was multiplex PCR. TCRdb lists the instrument as Illumina HiSeq 4000. TCR beta libraries were built with iRepertoire HTBI primers and Arm-PCR amplification of CDR3 regions. PCR products were gel purified before sequencing. Per the authors' processing: Across samples, roughly 60 TRBV and 13 to 15 TRBJ segments were identified and used for gene usage analysis of CDR3 amino acid clonotypes. COPE and FqMerger were used to merge filtered high-quality paired reads into contigs. Contigs were aligned with BLAST to IMGT TRBV, TRBD and TRBJ reference genes, and CDR3 was defined per IMGT. Any clonotype with a frequency above 0.1% was classified as a highly expanded clone. Shannon entropy was used to measure repertoire diversity, and the Gini coefficient was used to measure V-J evenness. A clonotype was considered public if more than one individual shared it. TCRdb trimmed public reads at Q25 via fastp, called clones via MiXCR and kept in-frame beta chains. CDR3 protein sequences are deduplicated, and each keeps its most common genes and DNA. None of the V and J calls come from the authors' own analysis; TCRdb made them. This sample is represented by fewer than 400,000 distinct CDR3 sequences; 18% of them were singletons. The ten largest clones capture 38% of the sample.

The sequence derives from a female donor with Graves disease. The sample here was peripheral blood mononuclear cells (PBMCs), taken at new diagnosis, from a patient treated with antithyroid drugs. The receptor chain draws on TRBV7-9 and TRBJ2-4; 6 matching bases give a weak D call of TRBD1. Here the CDR3 is given as CASVEGEAKNIQYF. The DNA sequence reads TGTGCCAGCGTTGAGGGGGAAGCCAAAAACATTCAGTACTTC.